One and the same sample provided the 10 T cell receptor beta chains below, sequenced in a study of shared clonotypes between healthy human individuals. Naivety among CD8 cells was defined by CD45RO negativity and positive CCR7 selection, thereby excluding terminally differentiated effector memory CD45RA+ cells. Data came from immunoSEQ multiplex PCR; TCRdb stores just in-frame clones and leaves some out. The sample holds about 2.2 million clones, 93% seen once. Sequenced sample: naive CD8+ T cells from PBMCs. These receptors came from a man aged 18-30 years in good health. Some clones in this sample may be carry-over from other donors' samples.

CDR3 region: CASSPTSQETQYF. The CDR3 DNA follows: TGTGCCAGCTCACCAACTAGTCAAGAGACCCAGTACTTC. V usage is TRBV18 and J usage is TRBJ2-5; possibly TRBD2 for D (5 bases). Trimming left V 2 bases short and J 2 bases short, with 6 bases between. The CDR3 is 13 residues long. Germline CDR1 KGHSH, CDR2 LQKENI. The whole variable domain, filled in from reference TRBV18 and TRBJ2-5, reads NAGVMQNPRHLVRRRGQEARLRCSPMKGHSHVYWYRQLPEEGLKFMVYLQKENIIDESGMPKERFSAEFPKEGPSILRIQQVVRGDSAAYFCASSPTSQETQYFGPGTRLLVL.

This clone appeared once. The V and J genes are TRBV11-2 and TRBJ2-1, with D hard to call. Germline loops: CDR1 SGHAT, CDR2 FQNNGV. The V gene lost 3 bases and the J gene lost 8 bases, with 11 bases spanning the gap. The CDR3 spans 13 residues. The CDR3 sequence is CASSFAPGDEQFF. The CDR3 DNA follows: TGTGCCAGCAGCTTTGCCCCGGGCGATGAGCAGTTCTTC.

For the CDR3, the DNA is TGTGCCAGCAGTCTAACCGGGACAGGGGGCGCCGAGCAGTACTTC. Its translation is CASSLTGTGGAEQYF. The chain combines TRBV28 with TRBJ2-7, with TRBD1 identical over 12 bases. The length of the CDR3 is 15 residues. Trimming at V came to 5 bases and at J to 6 bases, leaving 8 bases not matched to a gene. The germline V gene has CDR1 MDHEN and CDR2 SYDVKM.

The chain joins TRBV7-9 to TRBJ2-1; D call uncertain. V gave up 6 bases and J gave up 5 bases, with 8 bases separating them. CDR1 and CDR2 (germline): SEHNR, FQNEAQ (reference sequence). The CDR3 is made up of 12 amino acids. CDR3 nucleotides: TGTGCCAGCAGGGACGACGACAATGAGCAGTTCTTC. This sequence encodes CASRDDDNEQFF.

The rearrangement links TRBV11-2 to TRBJ2-7, with D uncertain. The CDR3 covers 13 residues. Germline CDR1 SGHAT, CDR2 FQNNGV. The V gene lost 6 bases and the J gene lost 0 bases, with 9 bases spanning the gap. The CDR3 DNA is TGTGCCAGCAGTGACGGAAGCTCCTACGAGCAGTACTTC. Translation gives CASSDGSSYEQYF.

V gene TRBV9 combines with J gene TRBJ1-2; D not resolved. Between the trimmed V and J ends, which lost 7 bases and 5 bases, there was a span of 9 bases. This CDR3 spans 11 amino acids. Germline CDR1 and CDR2: SGDLS and YYNGEE. CDR3 region: CASFGLYGYTF. DNA for the CDR3: TGTGCCAGCTTCGGGCTATATGGCTACACCTTC.

For this clone: The sample holds other DNA sequences that translate to the same CDR3. The chain has TRBV27 and TRBJ2-7; 7 bases are shared with TRBD2. The CDR3 totals 15 residues. Germline-derived CDR1 and CDR2 are MNHEY and SMNVEV (reference sequence). The J segment lost 0 bases and the V segment lost 3 bases, leaving 5 bases of the junction unmatched. This chain's CDR3 is CASSLRGGSSYEQYF. DNA for the CDR3: TGTGCCAGCAGTTTGCGTGGCGGGAGCTCCTACGAGCAGTACTTC.

The chain has TRBV27 and TRBJ2-1; D is unclear. Per the germline V gene, CDR1 is MNHEY and CDR2 is SMNVEV (reference sequence). The germline V and J ends were trimmed by 3 bases and 4 bases, with 16 bases remaining between them. This CDR3 has 16 amino acids. Here the CDR3 reads CASSFWDAVGYNEQFF. In DNA form, the CDR3 reads TGTGCCAGCAGTTTCTGGGATGCAGTGGGGTACAATGAGCAGTTCTTC.

This sequence joins TRBV29-1 and TRBJ2-5; 8 positions agree with TRBD2. The end of the DNA aligns better with TRBJ2-7, so the J call may be wrong. This CDR3 region has 11 residues. Germline CDR1 is SQVTM and CDR2 is ANQGSEA. The CDR3 DNA is TGCAGCGGGCGGGGGGACCACGAGCAGTACTTC. It is translated as CSGRGDHEQYF.

This clone was observed a single time. This specimen includes other DNA sequences encoding the same CDR3. CDR3 sequence reads: CASSVGFSGLYEQYF. CDR3 bases: TGTGCCAGCAGCGTAGGATTTAGTGGGTTATACGAGCAGTACTTC. The chain combines TRBV9 with TRBJ2-7; unclear D gene. Per the germline V gene, CDR1 is SGDLS and CDR2 is YYNGEE. The ends were cut back, 0 bases at V and 4 bases at J, with 14 bases in the middle. The CDR3 totals 15 residues. The complete variable domain, with remaining parts taken from reference TRBV9 and TRBJ2-7, reads DSGVTQTPKHLITATGQRVTLRCSPRSGDLSVYWYQQSLDQGLQFLIQYYNGEERAKGNILERFSAQQFPDLHSELNLSSLELGDSALYFCASSVGFSGLYEQYFGPGTRLTVT.